A selection of T cell receptor beta chains follows, all from one sample in a study of T cells in localized non-small cell lung cancer. The table came from immunoSEQ multiplex PCR; TCRdb's copy has only in-frame clones and leaves some out. This sample has about 21,000 clones, with approximately 85% found just once. This specimen consisted of peripheral blood mononuclear cells, obtained before any cancer treatment. The receptor source for this set is a male donor at least 60 years old with stage II lung adenocarcinoma. The CDR3 runs from the conserved cysteine through the conserved F or W. D genes are given only for firm matches. Clone size is stated in some rows and not others, as once, few, many or a class when expanded.

V,size,J,D,DNA,CDR3
TRBV5-1,NA,TRBJ2-1,TRBD2,TGCGCCAGCAGCGAAAAAGAACTAGCGGGGTACGAAGAGCAGTTCTTC,CASSEKELAGYEEQFF
TRBV7-9,NA,TRBJ1-1,NA,TGTGCCAGCAGCACCCGACCGGACGGTGAAGCTTTCTTT,CASSTRPDGEAFF
TRBV18,NA,TRBJ1-4,NA,TGTGCCAGCTCACCCCGATTTGGGAAAGGGGCAACTAATGAAAAACTGTTTTTT,CASSPRFGKGATNEKLFF
TRBV6-1,NA,TRBJ2-7,TRBD2,TGTGCCAGCGAGGGACTACTTTCCTACGAGCAGTACTTC,CASEGLLSYEQYF
TRBV11-2,NA,TRBJ2-7,TRBD1,TGTGCCAGCAGCAAACAGGGGGCCGAGCAGTACTTC,CASSKQGAEQYF
TRBV11-2,NA,TRBJ1-2,NA,TGTGCCAGCAGTCGTACGGGGGCAGGGTCCTATGGCTACACCTTC,CASSRTGAGSYGYTF
TRBV28,NA,TRBJ2-5,NA,TGTGCCAGCAGTACCTGGGGAAGCCCCCAAGAGACCCAGTACTTC,CASSTWGSPQETQYF
TRBV29-1,NA,TRBJ1-1,NA,TGCAGCGTGACTGGACAGAACACTGAAGCTTTCTTT,CSVTGQNTEAFF
TRBV18,NA,TRBJ1-3,NA,TGTGCCAGCTCACCGCAAACAGGGAGCTCTGGAAACACCATATATTTT,CASSPQTGSSGNTIYF
TRBV6-6,NA,TRBJ1-5,NA,TGTGCCAGCACAGATACCTTGTCCTATCAGCCCCAGCATTTT,CASTDTLSYQPQHF
TRBV12-5,NA,TRBJ1-2,TRBD1,TGTGCTAGTGGTTTGGTGGCGACAGGGAGGACAGCTATTGATGGCTACACCTTC,CASGLVATGRTAIDGYTF
TRBV6-6,NA,TRBJ2-1,TRBD2,TGTGCCAGCAGTTACACCGGGACTAGCCGGTACAATGAGCAGTTCTTC,CASSYTGTSRYNEQFF
TRBV5-6,NA,TRBJ2-5,NA,TGTGCCAGCAGCTTTTGGGGGGCTAGGCAAGAGACCCAGTACTTC,CASSFWGARQETQYF
TRBV5-4,NA,TRBJ2-1,TRBD1,TGTGCCAGCAGCTCTGGACAGGGATTCGAGCAGTTCTTC,CASSSGQGFEQFF
TRBV6-6,once,TRBJ2-2,NA,TGTGCCAGCAGTTACTACGGGGCCACCGGGGAGCTGTTTTTT,CASSYYGATGELFF
TRBV20-1,NA,TRBJ2-5,NA,TGCAGTGCTAGCACCGAAGAGACCCAGTACTTC,CSASTEETQYF
TRBV7-8,few,TRBJ2-1,TRBD2,TGTGCCAGCAGCTTAGGACTAGCTATAGAGCAGTTCTTC,CASSLGLAIEQFF
TRBV6-6,NA,TRBJ1-2,NA,TGTGCCAGCACCAAAGGACAGCTAACTAACTATGGCTACACCTTC,CASTKGQLTNYGYTF
TRBV19,NA,TRBJ2-3,NA,TGTGCCAGTAGCTTCGCAGGGTCCCGGGGTTCGTCCCAGTATTTT,CASSFAGSRGSSQYF
TRBV28,NA,TRBJ1-2,NA,TGTGCCAGCAGTCCATCGGACGCCCAGTATAACTATGGCTACACCTTC,CASSPSDAQYNYGYTF
TRBV23-1,once,TRBJ2-7,NA,TGCGCCAGCAGTCTCGGCAACCGGGACCTCCGATCCTACGAGCAGTACTTC,CASSLGNRDLRSYEQYF
TRBV7-2,NA,TRBJ2-1,NA,TGTGCCAGCAGCTTAGCGATACGGGTTGAATACAATGAGCAGTTCTTC,CASSLAIRVEYNEQFF
TRBV5-1,NA,TRBJ2-1,TRBD2,TGCGCCAGCAGCTATACTTTTGTACCGACAGTCCCGGGGGGCTCCTACAATGAGCAGTTCTTC,CASSYTFVPTVPGGSYNEQFF
TRBV6-5,NA,TRBJ2-1,TRBD2,TGTGCCAGCAGCTCCGGGACTAGGGCGAATGAGCAGTTCTTC,CASSSGTRANEQFF
TRBV19,NA,TRBJ1-2,NA,TGTGCCAGTAAGTCCCACGGGGCTAACTATGGCTACACCTTC,CASKSHGANYGYTF
TRBV7-2,NA,TRBJ2-3,NA,TGTGCCAGCACAAGGGGATCTAGCACAGATACGCAGTATTTT,CASTRGSSTDTQYF
TRBV10-3,NA,TRBJ1-1,NA,TGTGCCATCAGAACAGGGCGTACGGACACTGAAGCTTTCTTT,CAIRTGRTDTEAFF
TRBV5-4,NA,TRBJ2-7,NA,TGTGCCAGCAGCCGAGTGAGGGGGAGCTCCTACGAGCAGTACTTC,CASSRVRGSSYEQYF
TRBV19,NA,TRBJ2-1,NA,TGTGCCAGTAGTATTCGGAGAGACAGCAACAATGAGCAGTTCTTC,CASSIRRDSNNEQFF
TRBV6-9,NA,TRBJ1-5,TRBD1,TGTGCCAGCAATAGGGAAAGTGACAGGGACAGGGATCTGAATCAGCCCCAGCATTTT,CASNRESDRDRDLNQPQHF
TRBV29-1,NA,TRBJ1-1,NA,TGCAGCGTTGATTTAATTCTCGGAAATGATGAAGCTTTCTTT,CSVDLILGNDEAFF
TRBV2,NA,TRBJ2-3,NA,TGTGCCAGCAGTGAAAGGGTTTTGGTGCGAACAGATACGCAGTATTTT,CASSERVLVRTDTQYF
TRBV9,NA,TRBJ2-3,NA,TGTGCCAGCAGCGTAGTTGCGGGAAGCACAGATACGCAGTATTTT,CASSVVAGSTDTQYF
TRBV18,NA,TRBJ1-2,TRBD1,TGTGCCAGCTCACCAGGGGACAGTAACTATGGCTACACCTTC,CASSPGDSNYGYTF
TRBV6-1,NA,TRBJ1-1,NA,TGTGCCAGCAGTGGATTCCTGGGGGGTTCGACAAGGGAATCTGAAGCTTTCTTT,CASSGFLGGSTRESEAFF
TRBV18,few,TRBJ2-3,NA,TGTGCCAGCTCACCACCTCGACACGCTCTGTACACAGATACGCAGTATTTT,CASSPPRHALYTDTQYF
TRBV11-3,NA,TRBJ2-3,TRBD2,TGTGCCAGCAGCCGGGCGGGGGGAACAGATACGCAGTATTTT,CASSRAGGTDTQYF
TRBV5-5,NA,TRBJ2-7,NA,TGTGCCAGCAGCTATAGCGGAGACTCCTACGAGCAGTACTTC,CASSYSGDSYEQYF
TRBV7-9,NA,TRBJ2-1,TRBD2,TGTGCCAGCTCCCGAGAAGCGGGAGTATACAATGAGCAGTTCTTC,CASSREAGVYNEQFF
TRBV5-6,NA,TRBJ2-2,TRBD1,TGTGCCAGCAGCCTTAGGGACAGGGGTGCCGGGGAGCTGTTTTTT,CASSLRDRGAGELFF
TRBV5-1,NA,TRBJ1-4,NA,TGCGCCAGCAGCCCGGAGGGTTGGACTAATGAAAAACTGTTTTTT,CASSPEGWTNEKLFF
TRBV11-2,NA,TRBJ1-1,NA,TGTGCCAGCAGCCCTCTTAATGAAGCTTTCTTT,CASSPLNEAFF
TRBV28,NA,TRBJ1-6,NA,TGTGCCAGCAGTTTAAGAGGAGGAGGCTCCTATAATTCACCCCTCCACTTT,CASSLRGGGSYNSPLHF
TRBV6-1,NA,TRBJ2-1,TRBD2,TGTGCCAGCAGACCAACTAGCGGGATAAGGAATGAGCAGTTCTTC,CASRPTSGIRNEQFF
TRBV7-9,NA,TRBJ1-3,NA,TGTGCCAGCAGCTCTTGGGGGGGAAACTCTGGAAACACCATATATTTT,CASSSWGGNSGNTIYF
TRBV10-1,once,TRBJ1-1,NA,TGCGCCAGCAGTGAGTCAAGGGGCACTGAAGCTTTCTTT,CASSESRGTEAFF
TRBV5-5,NA,TRBJ2-7,NA,TGTGCCAGCAGCTTGGCCATTTTGGCGGGGCCGGGCTACGAGCAGTACTTC,CASSLAILAGPGYEQYF
TRBV29-1,NA,TRBJ2-5,NA,TGCAGCGTAGGGACACTCCAAGAGACCCAGTACTTC,CSVGTLQETQYF
TRBV15,NA,TRBJ2-1,TRBD2,TGTGCCACCAGCCCCCAGAGGGCTAGCGGGAGAAATGAGCAGTTCTTC,CATSPQRASGRNEQFF
TRBV27,once,TRBJ2-5,NA,TGTGCCAGCAGTTTATTGGGGGAGACCCAGTACTTC,CASSLLGETQYF
TRBV6-1,NA,TRBJ2-7,TRBD1,TGTGCCAGCAGTGTCGCAGGGGGATCCTACGAGCAGTACTTC,CASSVAGGSYEQYF
TRBV14,NA,TRBJ2-1,TRBD2,TGTGCCAGCAGAAGTAGCGGGAGCGGGTCCTACAATGAGCAGTTCTTC,CASRSSGSGSYNEQFF
TRBV9,NA,TRBJ2-3,NA,TGTGCCAGCAGCTCAGGACGGTACAGCACAGATACGCAGTATTTT,CASSSGRYSTDTQYF
TRBV7-9,NA,TRBJ1-1,TRBD1,TGTGCCAGCAGAAAGACAGGGAGAGCTTTCTTT,CASRKTGRAFF
TRBV28,NA,TRBJ2-1,NA,TGTGCCAGCAGTTTATCGGGACGCTCCTACAATGAGCAGTTCTTC,CASSLSGRSYNEQFF